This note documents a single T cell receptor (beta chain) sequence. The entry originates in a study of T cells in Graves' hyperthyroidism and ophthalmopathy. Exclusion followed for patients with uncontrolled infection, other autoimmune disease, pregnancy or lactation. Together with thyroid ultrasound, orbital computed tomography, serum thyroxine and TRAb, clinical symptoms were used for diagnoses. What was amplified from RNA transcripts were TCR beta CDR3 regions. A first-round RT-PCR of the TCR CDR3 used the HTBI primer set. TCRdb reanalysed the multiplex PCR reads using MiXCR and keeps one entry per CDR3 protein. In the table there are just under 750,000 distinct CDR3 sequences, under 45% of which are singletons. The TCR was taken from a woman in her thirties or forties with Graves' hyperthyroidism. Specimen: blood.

The CDR3: CSARTTGTNYGYTF. The CDR3 DNA reads as TGCAGTGCTCGAACCACGGGGACTAACTATGGCTACACCTTC. The V and J genes are TRBV20-1 and TRBJ1-2; D is unresolved. This CDR3 has 14 amino acids. Germline V gene sequence: CDR1 DFQATT, CDR2 SNEGSKA (reference sequence). Trimming removed 5 bases from V and 0 bases from J, with 13 bases in between.